This T cell receptor (beta chain) was sequenced during a study of blood T cell repertoires in COVID-19. Germline values: CDR1 MNHEY, CDR2 SMNVEV (reference sequence). With V trimmed by 2 bases and J by 0 bases, 0 bases remained unmatched. This CDR3 spans 15 amino acids. Repertoires were generated with immunoSEQ multiplex PCR, while TCRdb's copy carries only in-frame clones and drops some. The table has more than 100,000 clones, around nine tenths seen once. The sample holds a few counts of this clone. Other DNA sequences in the same sample also yield this CDR3. Sequenced material: peripheral blood. J is TRBJ2-1 and V is TRBV27; 8 nucleotides agree with TRBD2. The clonotype originates from an older man with active COVID-19. DNA of the CDR3: TGTGCCAGCAGTTTAAGCGGGAGCTCCTACAATGAGCAGTTCTTC. Amino acids: CASSLSGSSYNEQFF.